This is a list of T cell receptor beta chains from one sample in a study of T cell responses to AZD1222 COVID-19 vaccine. The assay was immunoSEQ multiplex PCR, and TCRdb's table has in-frame clones only and misses some. The sample has about 150,000 clones; 89% are singletons. The starting material was peripheral blood, obtained on day 0 of AZD1222 vaccination. All receptors derive from an adult in good health. CDR3s include the opening cysteine and the closing phenylalanine or tryptophan. The order of the fields is V gene, D gene, J gene, clone size, CDR3 protein, CDR3 DNA. D genes are given only for firm matches. The listing skips clone size in some rows; elsewhere it reads once, few, many or a size class.

TRBV7-3	NA	TRBJ2-1	NA	CASSPRVAGGHEQFF	TGTGCCAGCAGCCCCCGCGTGGCAGGGGGGCATGAGCAGTTCTTC
TRBV5-6	NA	TRBJ1-2	NA	CASSLGQRGPYGYTF	TGTGCCAGCAGCTTGGGACAGCGAGGACCCTATGGCTACACCTTC
TRBV29-1	TRBD2	TRBJ2-1	NA	CSASGNNEQFF	TGCAGCGCTAGCGGAAACAATGAGCAGTTCTTC
TRBV2	NA	TRBJ1-6	few	CASSSPGSSYNSPLHF	TGTGCCAGCAGTTCCCCAGGGAGCTCCTATAATTCACCCCTCCACTTT
TRBV28	TRBD1	TRBJ1-2	NA	CASSLGGQGTFNYGYTF	TGTGCCAGCTCTTTAGGGGGACAGGGGACCTTTAACTATGGCTACACCTTC
TRBV28	NA	TRBJ2-7	once	CAVRSEGGSYEQYF	TGTGCCGTCCGGTCGGAAGGGGGTTCCTACGAGCAGTACTTC
TRBV7-2	TRBD2	TRBJ2-2	NA	CASSLGLGLVFSELFF	TGTGCCAGCAGCTTAGGCCTGGGACTAGTTTTCTCGGAGCTGTTTTTT
TRBV28	NA	TRBJ1-4	NA	CASTLGDRSNEKLFF	TGTGCCAGCACCCTTGGCGACAGATCTAATGAAAAACTGTTTTTT
TRBV14	TRBD2	TRBJ2-7	NA	CASSQARTSGNYEQYF	TGTGCCAGCAGCCAAGCCCGGACTAGCGGGAACTACGAGCAGTACTTC
TRBV5-6	NA	TRBJ1-4	NA	CASRRVPNEKLFF	TGTGCCAGCCGGAGGGTACCTAATGAAAAACTGTTTTTT